Listed here are 24 T cell receptor beta chains from one sample, sequenced in a study of cytomegalovirus exposure and HLA in healthy donors (dated by TCRdb to about 2017). The library was built by means of the immunoSEQ multiplex PCR assay. A mixture of 60 forward primers for TCR Vbeta segments and 13 reverse primers for TCR Jbeta segments was used in the multiplex PCR. The table comes from immuneACCESS by way of TCRdb, which keeps in-frame sequences with V and J called. Part of the clones is missing from these tables; in studies checked, under half for an unresolved V gene and the rest for unknown reasons. For this sample there are 150,000 or so clones; over 75% appear just once. The ten largest clones take up around 5.2% of the sample. Material for sequencing was PBMCs. The source of these receptors is a woman in her thirties or forties in good health and CMV-seropositive.

This clone was counted only a few times. The rearrangement uses TRBV2 and TRBJ2-7; 16 nucleotides agree with TRBD2. Germline CDR1 SNHLY, CDR2 FYNNEI. Germline trimming cut 8 bases from V and 5 bases from J; bases unmatched to any gene: 6. The CDR3 is made up of 15 amino acids. This chain's CDR3 is CASRLGTSGRDEQYF. CDR3 sequence (DNA): TGTGCCAGCCGGCTAGGGACTAGCGGGAGGGACGAGCAGTACTTC.

This chain joins TRBV15 and TRBJ2-5, with 7 bases matching TRBD2. J lost 4 bases, V lost 1 base, and 6 bases had no gene match. Looked up from germline, CDR1 is LNHNV and CDR2 is YYDKDF (reference sequence). The CDR3 is 15 residues long. As DNA, the CDR3 is TGTGCCACCAGCAGAGCAGGACTAGGAGGAGAGACCCAGTACTTC. This codes for CATSRAGLGGETQYF.

CDR3 DNA sequence: TGTGCCAGCAGTTGGGGGGGCTACAATGAGCAGTTCTTC. This sequence encodes CASSWGGYNEQFF. This chain connects TRBV6-1 to TRBJ2-1, with TRBD2 identical over 7 bases. The J segment lost 3 bases and the V segment lost 5 bases, leaving 1 base of the junction unmatched. Germline V gene data show CDR1 as MNHNS and CDR2 as SASEGT. The CDR3 contains 13 residues.

V and J are TRBV7-2 and TRBJ2-5; TRBD1 matches at 8 bases. J gave up 4 bases and V 5 bases, and 3 bases lay outside the gene matches. CDR3 length equals 13 residues. CDR1 and CDR2 from the germline V gene are SGHTA and FQGNSA. CDR3 nucleotide sequence: TGTGCCAGCAGCACCGACAGGGGAGAGACCCAGTACTTC. Translating it yields CASSTDRGETQYF.

The rearrangement uses TRBV6-4 and TRBJ2-5, with 11 positions matching TRBD2. This CDR3 spans 18 amino acids. Germline V gene sequence: CDR1 MRHNA, CDR2 SNTAGT. V was clipped by 7 bases and J by 5 bases; unmatched bases: 18. CDR3 protein: CASNCLGPTSGREETQYF. For the CDR3, the DNA is TGTGCCAGCAACTGCCTAGGTCCCACTAGCGGGAGAGAGGAGACCCAGTACTTC.

The V and J genes are TRBV7-9 and TRBJ2-3; 7 bases map to TRBD2. Germline lookup yields CDR1 SEHNR and CDR2 FQNEAQ (reference sequence). V shed 5 bases and J 0 bases; nucleotides not matched to a gene: 8. The CDR3 is 16 amino acids. Here the CDR3 DNA reads TGTGCCAGCAGCCTCTCGGCGGGGGAAAGCACAGATACGCAGTATTTT. Translating gives CASSLSAGESTDTQYF.

V is TRBV14 and J is TRBJ2-3; TRBD2 matches 15 bases. J was trimmed by 5 bases and V by 4 bases; bases with no gene match: 7. The CDR3 is 17 residues long. Germline CDR1 and CDR2: SGHDN and FVKESK. This CDR3 reads CASSPGLAGGQRDTQYF. The CDR3 DNA follows: TGTGCCAGCAGCCCAGGACTAGCGGGAGGGCAAAGAGATACGCAGTATTTT.

The V gene is TRBV7-7, the J gene TRBJ2-7, with 7 bases identical to TRBD1. Germline V gene sequence: CDR1 SSHAT, CDR2 FNYEAQ (reference sequence). J gave up 6 bases and V 1 base, and 9 bases lay outside the gene matches. CDR3 size: 15 residues. In DNA form, the CDR3 reads TGTGCCAGCAGCTTAGGGGCGAGACAGGGCTCCGAGCAGTACTTC. Translation: CASSLGARQGSEQYF.

The chain employs TRBV7-9 and TRBJ1-2; D may be TRBD1 (6 bases). Per the germline V gene, CDR1 is SEHNR and CDR2 is FQNEAQ (reference sequence). V was clipped by 2 bases and J by 5 bases, with 12 bases between them. CDR3 length equals 14 residues. CDR3 in amino acids: CASSLSGGAYGYTF. The CDR3 nucleotides read TGTGCCAGCAGCTTAAGCGGGGGGGCATATGGCTACACCTTC.

This chain uses TRBV18 with TRBJ2-1; 10 bases match TRBD2. Germline V gene sequence: CDR1 KGHSH, CDR2 LQKENI. The ends lost 4 bases at V and 10 bases at J; junction bases unmatched: 7. The CDR3 has 14 residues. The DNA for the CDR3 is TGTGCCAGCTCACGGACTAGCGGCGCCAGGGAGCAGTTCTTC. Translating gives CASSRTSGAREQFF.

The chain links TRBV28 to TRBJ2-5, with D hard to call. CDR3 length equals 11 residues. V was pared by 6 bases and J by 9 bases, with 11 bases between. In germline, CDR1 is MDHEN, CDR2 SYDVKM. As DNA, the CDR3 is TGTGCCAGCAGCACCATAGGAGCCCAGTACTTC. Encoded protein: CASSTIGAQYF.

The V gene is TRBV2, the J gene TRBJ2-7; 9 bases fit TRBD1. CDR1 and CDR2 (germline): SNHLY, FYNNEI. The CDR3 runs to 13 residues. V dropped 7 bases and J dropped 1; count of bases not matched to a gene: 2. CDR3 DNA: TGTGCCAGCAACAGGGGGCCATCCTACGAGCAGTACTTC. Protein product: CASNRGPSYEQYF.

In its sample, this clone was seen once. The rearrangement joins TRBV7-9 to TRBJ2-7; 8 bases match TRBD2. Losses at the gene ends were 2 bases for V and 3 bases for J; bases not matched to a gene: 15. Per the germline V gene, CDR1 is SEHNR and CDR2 is FQNEAQ (reference sequence). This CDR3 comprises 18 residues. CDR3 coding DNA: TGTGCCAGCAGCTTAATACAGGTCATCCAGCGGGAGAGCTACGAGCAGTACTTC. It encodes CASSLIQVIQRESYEQYF.

The V call is TRBV2, the J call TRBJ1-3; 8 positions agree with TRBD1. The germline CDR1 and CDR2 sequences are SNHLY and FYNNEI. Trimming took 6 bases from V and 1 from J; bases not matched to a gene: 2. This CDR3 is 14 amino acids long. CDR3 region: CASRYRGSGNTIYF. The CDR3 DNA reads as TGTGCCAGCAGATACAGGGGGTCTGGAAACACCATATATTTT.

The chain has TRBV5-1 and TRBJ1-1; D ambiguous. This CDR3 has 13 residues. V was cut by 1 base and J by 1 base, with 5 bases left in between. CDR1 is SGHRS and CDR2 is YFSETQ in the germline V gene. The CDR3 nucleotides are TGCGCCAGCAGCTTGACAACGAACACTGAAGCTTTCTTT. This encodes CASSLTTNTEAFF. The full variable domain, in which reference TRBV5-1 and TRBJ1-1 provide the parts outside the CDR3, is KAGVTQTPRYLIKTRGQQVTLSCSPISGHRSVSWYQQTPGQGLQFLFEYFSETQRNKGNFPGRFSGRQFSNSRSEMNVSTLELGDSALYLCASSLTTNTEAFFGQGTRLTVV.

This clone occurred a few times. The rearrangement joins TRBV4-1 to TRBJ1-4, with 8 bases matching TRBD1. Per germline, CDR1 MGHRA and CDR2 YSYEKL. J lost 7 bases, V lost 5 bases, and 9 bases had no gene match. The CDR3 extends over 15 amino acids. CDR3 residues: CASSDGQGWSEKLFF. CDR3 sequence (DNA): TGCGCCAGCAGCGACGGACAGGGCTGGAGTGAAAAACTGTTTTTT.

This rearrangement joins TRBV5-6 to TRBJ1-2; D is ambiguous. The germline V gene encodes CDR1 SGHDT and CDR2 YYEEEE. This CDR3 is built from 15 residues. Trimming cost V 4 bases and J 2 bases, with 15 bases left between them. The CDR3 is CASSPAWAENYGYTF. CDR3 nucleotides: TGTGCCAGCAGCCCCGCTTGGGCAGAGAACTATGGCTACACCTTC.

The chain couples TRBV6-1 to TRBJ2-4; possible D gene TRBD1, 6 bases. Trimming removed 2 bases from V and 0 bases from J, with 8 bases in between. CDR3 length equals 15 residues. Germline V CDR1 and CDR2: MNHNS, SASEGT. The CDR3 loop is CASSETGLAKNIQYF. CDR3 DNA: TGTGCCAGCAGTGAAACAGGGTTAGCCAAAAACATTCAGTACTTC.

The chain carries TRBV2 and TRBJ2-5; the D gene is possibly TRBD1 (6 bases). Matching the DNA end better, TRBJ2-7 makes the J call doubtful. CDR1 and CDR2 (germline): SNHLY, FYNNEI. CDR3 length: 14 amino acids. The CDR3 DNA reads TGTGCCAGCAGAGAGACAGGCATCCCCTACGAGCAGTACTTC. Translated: CASRETGIPYEQYF.

This sequence joins TRBV7-2 and TRBJ2-1, with 7 nucleotides matching TRBD2. V was clipped by 1 base and J by 2 bases; unmatched bases: 2. CDR1 SGHTA and CDR2 FQGNSA come from the germline V gene. There are 15 residues in the CDR3. CDR3: CASSLELAPYNEQFF. DNA of the CDR3: TGTGCCAGCAGCTTAGAACTAGCGCCCTACAATGAGCAGTTCTTC.

The rearrangement links TRBV11-2 to TRBJ2-1, with TRBD2 identical over 8 bases. Germline V CDR1 and CDR2: SGHAT, FQNNGV. The CDR3 covers 17 residues. Trimming took 5 bases from V and 8 from J; bases not matched to a gene: 17. The CDR3 nucleotides read TGTGCCAGCAGCCTTCTAAAGACCGGGACTAGTTTGTATGAGCAGTTCTTC. Translation gives CASSLLKTGTSLYEQFF. The entire variable domain, with the rest obtained from reference TRBV11-2 and TRBJ2-1, is as follows: EAGVAQSPRYKIIEKRQSVAFWCNPISGHATLYWYQQILGQGPKLLIQFQNNGVVDDSQLPKDRFSAERLKGVDSTLKIQPAKLEDSAVYLCASSLLKTGTSLYEQFFGPGTRLTVL.

J is TRBJ2-5 and V is TRBV6-5, with TRBD2 matching 9 bases. Germline CDR1 reads MNHEY; CDR2 reads SVGAGI. The CDR3 has 15 residues. Trimming removed 5 bases from V and 3 bases from J; junction bases left unmatched: 7. Written as DNA, the CDR3 is TGTGCCAGCAGTCTTAGCGGGAGTAAGAAAGAGACCCAGTACTTC. It codes for CASSLSGSKKETQYF.

This chain links TRBV7-8 with TRBJ2-2; D unresolved. The CDR3 covers 14 residues. Germline-derived CDR1 and CDR2 are SGHVS and FQNEAQ. V lost 5 bases, J lost 3 bases, and 10 bases lay in between. CDR3 nucleotide sequence: TGTGCCAGCAGCCAAAACGGTGACACCGGGGAGCTGTTTTTT. Translation gives CASSQNGDTGELFF.

The chain recombines TRBV5-1 with TRBJ1-1, with 7 bases matching TRBD1. This CDR3 region has 15 residues. The V gene end was trimmed by 4 bases and the J gene end by 0 bases; junction bases not matched to a gene: 6. The germline V gene encodes CDR1 SGHRS and CDR2 YFSETQ. CDR3 coding DNA: TGCGCCAGCAGCGTTTGGACAGGCATGAACACTGAAGCTTTCTTT. This codes for CASSVWTGMNTEAFF.